This is a list of T cell receptor beta chains from one sample in a study of T cell repertoires in cytomegalovirus infection. TCRdb fed the reads into MiXCR, producing one record per CDR3 protein. The profile covers 100,000 to 150,000 distinct CDR3 sequences, with roughly 8.2% appearing a single time and around 9.1% taken by the ten largest. The source material was PBMCs. Receptor source: a human donor in good health (CMV status not recorded). Some clones in this sample may be carry-over from other donors' samples. The CDR3 runs from the conserved cysteine through the conserved F or W. Fields, in order: J gene, V gene, D gene, clone size, CDR3 DNA, CDR3 protein. A D gene is named only where the DNA matches it firmly. Clone sizes are given selectively: once, few, many, or a class where the clone is expanded.

J gene: TRBJ1-1; V gene: TRBV4-1; D gene: -; clone size: many; CDR3 DNA: TGCGCCAGCAGCCAAGAGGACCTCTTGAACACTGAAGCTTTCTTT; CDR3 protein: CASSQEDLLNTEAFF
J gene: TRBJ2-7; V gene: TRBV28; D gene: TRBD1; clone size: many; CDR3 DNA: TGTGCCAGCAGTTCCCCAGGGACAGGGGTAAACTTC; CDR3 protein: CASSSPGTGVNF
J gene: TRBJ1-1; V gene: TRBV12-3/TRBV12-4; D gene: -; clone size: many; CDR3 DNA: TGTGCCAGCAGTTTCGGGCGGACGATGAACACTGAAGCTTTCTTT; CDR3 protein: CASSFGRTMNTEAFF
J gene: TRBJ2-5; V gene: TRBV7-6; D gene: -; clone size: many; CDR3 DNA: TGTGCCAGCAGCGCCACTGAAGAGACCCAGTACTTC; CDR3 protein: CASSATEETQYF
J gene: TRBJ2-5; V gene: TRBV7-3; D gene: TRBD1; clone size: -; CDR3 DNA: TGTGCCAGCAGCTTAGGTTGGACAGGGGGACAAGAGACCCAGTACTTC; CDR3 protein: CASSLGWTGGQETQYF
J gene: TRBJ2-7; V gene: TRBV12-3/TRBV12-4; D gene: -; clone size: many; CDR3 DNA: TGTGCCAGCAGTACGGACATCTCCTACGAGCAGTACTTC; CDR3 protein: CASSTDISYEQYF
J gene: TRBJ2-1; V gene: TRBV7-8; D gene: -; clone size: many; CDR3 DNA: TGTGCCAGCAGCTTAGTACTAGGGGGAACCGATGAGCAGTTCTTC; CDR3 protein: CASSLVLGGTDEQFF
J gene: TRBJ2-5; V gene: TRBV12-3/TRBV12-4; D gene: -; clone size: many; CDR3 DNA: TGTGCCAGCCGCCGGGTGGGGGGTCTACAAGAGACCCAGTACTTC; CDR3 protein: CASRRVGGLQETQYF
J gene: TRBJ2-7; V gene: TRBV7-2; D gene: -; clone size: many; CDR3 DNA: TGTGCCAGCAGCCTCCGGGACGAGCAGTACTTC; CDR3 protein: CASSLRDEQYF
J gene: TRBJ1-2; V gene: TRBV20-1; D gene: -; clone size: many; CDR3 DNA: TGCAGTGCTAGAGAAAGTAGCCTCTATGGCTACACCTTC; CDR3 protein: CSARESSLYGYTF
J gene: TRBJ2-3; V gene: TRBV6-5; D gene: -; clone size: many; CDR3 DNA: TGTGCCAGCAGTTACTTCGGACAGACCAGCACAGATACGCAGTATTTT; CDR3 protein: CASSYFGQTSTDTQYF